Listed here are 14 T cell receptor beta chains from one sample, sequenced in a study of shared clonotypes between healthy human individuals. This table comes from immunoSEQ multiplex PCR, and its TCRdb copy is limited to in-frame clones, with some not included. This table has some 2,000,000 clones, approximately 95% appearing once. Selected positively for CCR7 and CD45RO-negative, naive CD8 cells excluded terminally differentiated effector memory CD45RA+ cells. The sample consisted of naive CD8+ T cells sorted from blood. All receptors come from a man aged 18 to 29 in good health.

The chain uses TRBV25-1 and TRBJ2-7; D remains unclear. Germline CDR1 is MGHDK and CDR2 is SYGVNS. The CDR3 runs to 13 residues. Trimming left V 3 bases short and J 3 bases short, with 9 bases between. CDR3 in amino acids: CASSDGVGYEQYF. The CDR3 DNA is TGTGCCAGCAGTGATGGGGTTGGCTACGAGCAGTACTTC.

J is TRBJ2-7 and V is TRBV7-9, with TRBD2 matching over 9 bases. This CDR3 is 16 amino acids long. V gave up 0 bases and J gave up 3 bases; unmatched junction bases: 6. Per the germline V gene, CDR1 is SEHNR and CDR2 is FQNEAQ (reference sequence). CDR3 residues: CASSLAKPSGNYEQYF. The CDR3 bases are TGTGCCAGCAGCTTAGCGAAGCCTAGCGGGAACTACGAGCAGTACTTC.

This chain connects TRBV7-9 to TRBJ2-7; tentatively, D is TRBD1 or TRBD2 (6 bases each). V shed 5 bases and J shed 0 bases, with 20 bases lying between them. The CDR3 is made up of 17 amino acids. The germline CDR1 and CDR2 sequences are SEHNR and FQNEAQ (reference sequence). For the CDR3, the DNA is TGTGCCAGCAGCCAGACGGGGGCGCCTCCAATCTCCTACGAGCAGTACTTC. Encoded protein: CASSQTGAPPISYEQYF.

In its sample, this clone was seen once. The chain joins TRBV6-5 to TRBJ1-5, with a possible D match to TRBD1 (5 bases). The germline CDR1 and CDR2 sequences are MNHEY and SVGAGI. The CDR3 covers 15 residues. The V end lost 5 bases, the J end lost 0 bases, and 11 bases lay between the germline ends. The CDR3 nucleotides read TGTGCCAGCAGTCCTGGGACGCCTAGCAATCAGCCCCAGCATTTT. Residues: CASSPGTPSNQPQHF.

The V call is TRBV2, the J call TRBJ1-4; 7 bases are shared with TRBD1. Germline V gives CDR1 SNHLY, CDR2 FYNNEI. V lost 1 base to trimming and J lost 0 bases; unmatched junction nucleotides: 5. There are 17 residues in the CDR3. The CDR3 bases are TGTGCCAGCAGTGAAGGGAGAACAGGGGCAACTAATGAAAAACTGTTTTTT. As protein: CASSEGRTGATNEKLFF.

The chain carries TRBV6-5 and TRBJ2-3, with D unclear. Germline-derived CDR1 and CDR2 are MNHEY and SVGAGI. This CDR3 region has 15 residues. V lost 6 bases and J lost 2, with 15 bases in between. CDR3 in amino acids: CASSPGRKITDTQYF. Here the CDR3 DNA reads TGTGCCAGCAGCCCAGGACGGAAAATCACAGATACGCAGTATTTT.

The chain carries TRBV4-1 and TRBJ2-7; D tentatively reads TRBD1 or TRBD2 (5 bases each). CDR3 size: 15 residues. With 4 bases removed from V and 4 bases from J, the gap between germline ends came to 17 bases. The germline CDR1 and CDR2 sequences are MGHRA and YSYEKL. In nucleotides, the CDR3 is TGCGCCAGCAGCCCATACCCGGGACCCGAGTACGAGCAGTACTTC. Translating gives CASSPYPGPEYEQYF.

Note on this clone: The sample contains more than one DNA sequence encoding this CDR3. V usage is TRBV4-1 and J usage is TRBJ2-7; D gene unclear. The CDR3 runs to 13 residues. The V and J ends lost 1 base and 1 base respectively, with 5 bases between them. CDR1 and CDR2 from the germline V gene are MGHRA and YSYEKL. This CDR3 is CASSQGLSYEQYF. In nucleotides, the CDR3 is TGCGCCAGCAGCCAAGGTCTTTCCTACGAGCAGTACTTC.

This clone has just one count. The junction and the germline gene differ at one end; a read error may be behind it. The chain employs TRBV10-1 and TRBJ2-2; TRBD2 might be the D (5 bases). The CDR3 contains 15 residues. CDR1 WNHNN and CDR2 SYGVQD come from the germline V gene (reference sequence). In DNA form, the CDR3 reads TGCGCCAGCAGCTCCGGGATTTCGAACACCGTGGAGCTGTTTTTT. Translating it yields CASSSGISNTVELFF.

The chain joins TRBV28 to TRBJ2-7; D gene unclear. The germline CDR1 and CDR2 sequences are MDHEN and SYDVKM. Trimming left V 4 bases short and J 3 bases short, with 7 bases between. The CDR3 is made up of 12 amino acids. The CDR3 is CASSSLVYEQYF. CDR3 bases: TGTGCCAGCAGTTCCTTAGTCTACGAGCAGTACTTC.

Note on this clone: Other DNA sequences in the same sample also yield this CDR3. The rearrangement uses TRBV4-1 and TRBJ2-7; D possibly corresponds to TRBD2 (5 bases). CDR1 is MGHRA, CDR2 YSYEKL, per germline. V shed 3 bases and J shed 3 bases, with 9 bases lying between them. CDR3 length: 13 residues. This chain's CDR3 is CASSQGSYYEQYF. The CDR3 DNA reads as TGCGCCAGCAGCCAGGGGAGCTACTACGAGCAGTACTTC.

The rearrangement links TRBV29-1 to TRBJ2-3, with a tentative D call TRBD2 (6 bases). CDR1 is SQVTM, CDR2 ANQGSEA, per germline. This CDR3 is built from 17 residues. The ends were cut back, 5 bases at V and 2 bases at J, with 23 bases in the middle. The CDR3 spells CSVPPHIESGFTDTQYF. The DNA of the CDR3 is TGCAGCGTTCCCCCCCACATCGAAAGCGGGTTCACAGATACGCAGTATTTT.

CDR3 protein: CASSQDPLALSTDTQYF. DNA of the CDR3: TGCGCCAGCAGCCAAGATCCCCTAGCGTTGAGCACAGATACGCAGTATTTT. The chain uses TRBV4-3 and TRBJ2-3; D perhaps matches TRBD2 (6 bases). This CDR3 has 17 residues. Trimming removed 0 bases from V and 0 bases from J, with 13 bases in between. CDR1 is LGHNA and CDR2 is YSLEER in the germline V gene.

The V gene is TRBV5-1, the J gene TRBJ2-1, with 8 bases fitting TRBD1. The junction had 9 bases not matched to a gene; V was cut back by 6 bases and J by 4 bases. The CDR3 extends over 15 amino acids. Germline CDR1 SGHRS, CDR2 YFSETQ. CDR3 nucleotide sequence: TGCGCCAGCATCCTTAGACAGGGGAGATACAATGAGCAGTTCTTC. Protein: CASILRQGRYNEQFF.